This entry features one TCR beta chain sequence. This entry is derived from a study of blood T cell repertoires in COVID-19. Study in general: The United States, Italy and Spain supplied acute and convalescent COVID-19 samples.

The CDR3 is 15 residues long. The germline V gene encodes CDR1 SGHNT and CDR2 YYREEE (reference sequence). The V gene end was trimmed by 5 bases and the J gene end by 3 bases; junction bases not matched to a gene: 5. In the authors' workflow: Amplified reference gene primers provided the basis for estimating nucleated cell counts. This table comes from immunoSEQ multiplex PCR, and its TCRdb copy is limited to in-frame clones, with some not included. That table gives V, J and clone size, and the DNA gave D and trimming. The sample lists a few hundred thousand clones; over 75% were seen once. Sequencing used peripheral blood. This clonotype originated in a human donor in a cohort sampled during active COVID-19. The chain couples TRBV5-4 to TRBJ1-4; 9 bases agree with TRBD1. The CDR3 DNA sequence: TGTGCCAGCAGGCAAACAGGGGGCCCTAATGAAAAACTGTTTTTT. This codes for CASRQTGGPNEKLFF.